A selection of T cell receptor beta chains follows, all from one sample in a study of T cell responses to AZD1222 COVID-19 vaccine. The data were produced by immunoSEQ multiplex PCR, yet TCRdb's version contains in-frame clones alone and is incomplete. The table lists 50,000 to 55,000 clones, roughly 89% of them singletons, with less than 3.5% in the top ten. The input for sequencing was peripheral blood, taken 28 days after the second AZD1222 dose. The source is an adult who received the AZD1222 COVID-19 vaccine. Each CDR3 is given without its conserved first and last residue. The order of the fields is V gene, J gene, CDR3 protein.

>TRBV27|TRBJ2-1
ASSLGTGTSGPKEQF
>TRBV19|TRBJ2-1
ASSTGTSLEGEQF
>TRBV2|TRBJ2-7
ASNQGAFPYEQY
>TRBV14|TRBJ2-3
ASSQDLWGPDTQY
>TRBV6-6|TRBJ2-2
ASSYASGELF
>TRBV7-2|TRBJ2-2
ASSLRGGRATGELF
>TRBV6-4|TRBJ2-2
ASSSGNTGELF
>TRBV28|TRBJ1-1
ASSITGPEAF
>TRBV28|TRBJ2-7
ASSFYYEQY
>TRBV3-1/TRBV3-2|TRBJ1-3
ASSQGWGNTIY